A selection of T cell receptor beta chains follows, all from one sample in a study of OX40 agonist ivuxolimab in advanced cancers. This table comes from immunoSEQ multiplex PCR, and its TCRdb copy is limited to in-frame clones, with some not included. The repertoire holds under 70,000 clones, with roughly 81% as singletons. Sequences were derived from CD4+ or CD8+ T cells sorted from blood, sampled in a trial of the OX40 agonist ivuxolimab. The receptor source for this set is an adult with an advanced solid tumor such as melanoma, head and neck, liver or kidney cancer. Each CDR3 is given with its conserved first and last residue. The D gene is left open where the match is weak. For some rows the clone size is stated as once, few or many, or as a class when expanded; others skip it.

J,size,D,V,DNA,CDR3
TRBJ2-7,few,NA,TRBV30,TGTGCCTGGACTCCCCGAGGGCTTACCTACGAGCAGTACTTC,CAWTPRGLTYEQYF
TRBJ1-1,NA,NA,TRBV7-9,TGTGCCAGCAGTCGAGACGAGAACACTGAAGCTTTCTTT,CASSRDENTEAFF
TRBJ1-6,NA,NA,TRBV14,TGTGCCAGCAGCCAACCCTCGAAGAATTCACCCCTCCACTTT,CASSQPSKNSPLHF
TRBJ1-2,NA,TRBD1,TRBV6-1,TGTGCCAGCAGTCCGAGGGACAGGGGATGGTATGGCTACACCTTC,CASSPRDRGWYGYTF
TRBJ2-3,NA,TRBD1,TRBV18,TGTGCCAGCTCACCACCGGGACAGGGATTAGATACGCAGTATTTT,CASSPPGQGLDTQYF
TRBJ2-7,NA,TRBD1,TRBV5-4,TGTGCCAGCAGCTTGGGTGGACCGGGACAGGGGTACGAGCAGTACTTC,CASSLGGPGQGYEQYF
TRBJ1-1,NA,NA,TRBV5-5,TGTGCCAGCAGCCGATGGGGGCCCTCTTCGAACACTGAAGCTTTCTTT,CASSRWGPSSNTEAFF
TRBJ2-3,NA,TRBD2,TRBV7-9,TGTGCCAGCAGCCAGGGACTAGTCACAGATACGCAGTATTTT,CASSQGLVTDTQYF
TRBJ2-3,NA,TRBD2,TRBV6-5,TGTGCCAGCAGTTCTAGCGGGGGTGGGTCCGATACGCAGTATTTT,CASSSSGGGSDTQYF
TRBJ2-7,NA,NA,TRBV4-3,TGCGCCAGCAGCCAAGATAAAACAGGGTTTTCCTACGAGCAGTACTTC,CASSQDKTGFSYEQYF